A single sample is the source of the 9 T cell receptor beta chains below, sequenced in a study of tumor-infiltrating lymphocytes in oesophageal squamous cell carcinoma (dated by TCRdb to about 2016). The library was obtained by PCR. TCRdb shows the sequencer as Illumina HiSeq 2000. TCRdb passed the public sequencing reads through fastp at Q25 and MiXCR, retaining productive beta sequences. CDR3 protein duplicates are merged, each entry listing the most common genes and DNA. The sample table contains about 21,000 distinct CDR3 sequences; only one count was recorded for roughly two fifths of them. The ten largest clones capture 30% to 45% of the sample. The sequenced sample was esophageal tumor tissue. The receptors derive from a male donor with esophageal squamous cell carcinoma.

This clonotype was counted at least ten times. The rearrangement joins TRBV6-1 to TRBJ2-1, with D possibly being TRBD2 (5 bases). Deletions cut 2 bases from V and 0 bases from J, with 8 bases between. The CDR3 runs to 15 residues. Germline V gene sequence: CDR1 MNHNS, CDR2 SASEGT. CDR3 residues: CASSELATSYNEQFF. As DNA, the CDR3 is TGTGCCAGCAGTGAACTAGCTACCTCCTACAATGAGCAGTTCTTC.

In its sample, this clonotype ranks as medium-sized. V gene TRBV7-3 combines with J gene TRBJ2-1, with a tentative D call TRBD2 (6 bases). The length of the CDR3 is 16 residues. Germline V CDR1 and CDR2: SGHTA, FQGTGA. The V and J ends lost 1 base and 4 bases respectively, with 14 bases between them. CDR3 in DNA: TGTGCCAGCAGCTTAATCCCACTAGCAGAATACAATGAGCAGTTCTTC. This gives the protein CASSLIPLAEYNEQFF.

This clonotype came up many times. The V gene is TRBV11-1, the J gene TRBJ1-5, with D maybe TRBD1 (5 bases). Germline V gives CDR1 SGHAT, CDR2 FQDESV (reference sequence). The CDR3 runs 13 residues. V gave up 5 bases and J gave up 7 bases, with 12 bases separating them. The CDR3 reads CASSGGEGQPQHF. The CDR3 DNA is TGTGCCAGCAGCGGAGGGGAGGGACAGCCCCAGCATTTT. Full variable domain (outside the CDR3, taken from reference TRBV11-1 and TRBJ1-5): EAEVAQSPRYKITEKSQAVAFWCDPISGHATLYWYRQILGQGPELLVQFQDESVVDDSQLPKDRFSAERLKGVDSTLKIQPAELGDSAMYLCASSGGEGQPQHFGDGTRLSIL.

This clonotype was picked up a small number of times. A read error may be the cause here, since a much bigger clone is one base away. The rearrangement joins TRBV11-2 to TRBJ2-1, with 7 bases identical to TRBD2. Germline V gives CDR1 SGHAT, CDR2 FQNNGV. The CDR3 contains 13 residues. The DNA of the CDR3 is TGTGCCAGCAGCCTAGAGGGAGGGGTGAAGCAGTTCTTC. Translating it yields CASSLEGGVKQFF. Using reference TRBV11-2 and TRBJ2-1 for the parts outside the CDR3, the full variable domain is EAGVAQSPRYKIIEKRQSVAFWCNPISGHATLYWYQQILGQGPKLLIQFQNNGVVDDSQLPKDRFSAERLKGVDSTLKIQPAKLEDSAVYLCASSLEGGVKQFFGPGTRLTVL.

This clonotype was picked up many times. The chain joins TRBV12-3 or TRBV12-4 to TRBJ2-7; the match to TRBD1 covers 8 bases. The CDR3 is 14 residues long. With 6 bases clipped from V and 2 bases from J, the junction kept 6 bases outside the gene matches. The CDR3 reads CASRGRDRTYEQYF. Here the CDR3 DNA reads TGTGCCAGCAGGGGCCGGGACAGGACCTACGAGCAGTACTTC.

The chain combines TRBV28 with TRBJ2-5; D ambiguous. The J call may be mistaken, given a closer DNA end match to TRBJ2-7. Germline CDR1 reads MDHEN; CDR2 reads SYDVKM. This CDR3 is built from 13 residues. The DNA of the CDR3 is TGTGCCAGCAGTTTATACATCGGCTACGAGCAGTACTTC. The encoded protein is CASSLYIGYEQYF.

This clonotype was counted many times. The chain is built from TRBV7-2 and TRBJ2-5, with a weak D call TRBD2 (6 bases). Per the germline V gene, CDR1 is SGHTA and CDR2 is FQGNSA. The CDR3 contains 15 residues. The germline V and J ends were trimmed by 3 bases and 2 bases, with 13 bases remaining between them. The CDR3 sequence is CASSFSAGSQETQYF. The CDR3 coding sequence is TGTGCCAGCAGCTTCTCGGCCGGGAGTCAAGAGACCCAGTACTTC.

In this sample, this clonotype is medium-sized. This sequence joins TRBV7-9 and TRBJ2-1, with a possible D match to TRBD2 (5 bases). Trimming removed 0 bases from V and 3 bases from J, with 9 bases in between. The CDR3 consists of 15 residues. In germline, CDR1 is SEHNR, CDR2 FQNEAQ (reference sequence). This chain's CDR3 is CASSLAGANYNEQFF. Written as DNA, the CDR3 is TGTGCCAGCAGCTTAGCGGGAGCCAACTACAATGAGCAGTTCTTC.

The sample holds many counts of this clonotype. Since the CDR3 does not end with the conserved phenylalanine or tryptophan, this likely comes from a read error. The limits of the CDR3 on the DNA are not certain, so only TCRdb's listed CDR3 is given. The chain joins TRBV11-3 to TRBJ2-1; the listed D gene, TRBD1, was not tested against the DNA. Germline values: CDR1 SGHNT, CDR2 YENEEA. From its first to its last residue, the CDR3 has 8 amino acids. The CDR3 protein is CASSLVYR.